This paragraph reports one TCR beta chain. These data originate in a study of CD8+CD57+ T cells in acquired aplastic anemia. Using genomic DNA as the template, TCR beta VDJ and CDR3 profiling was carried out. From the reads, TCRdb called clonotypes with MiXCR, one entry per CDR3 protein. Of 120,000 or so distinct CDR3 sequences detected, about 43% appear once; the ten largest clones hold 2% to 3%. Before being chosen for sequencing, patients had shown CD8+CD57+ cell expansion by flow cytometry. The origin of this receptor is a human donor with aplastic anemia. The sequencing input was sorted CD4+, CD8+, or CD8+CD57+ T cells (not recorded which) from PBMCs.

Written as DNA, the CDR3 is TGCAGCGTTGAATCACAATATAATGAGCAGTTCTTC. Translated: CSVESQYNEQFF. This sequence joins TRBV29-1 and TRBJ2-1; D is uncertain. The CDR3 length is 12 residues. The V gene's germline CDR1 is SQVTM and CDR2 ANQGSEA. V gave up 2 bases and J gave up 7 bases, with 9 bases separating them.